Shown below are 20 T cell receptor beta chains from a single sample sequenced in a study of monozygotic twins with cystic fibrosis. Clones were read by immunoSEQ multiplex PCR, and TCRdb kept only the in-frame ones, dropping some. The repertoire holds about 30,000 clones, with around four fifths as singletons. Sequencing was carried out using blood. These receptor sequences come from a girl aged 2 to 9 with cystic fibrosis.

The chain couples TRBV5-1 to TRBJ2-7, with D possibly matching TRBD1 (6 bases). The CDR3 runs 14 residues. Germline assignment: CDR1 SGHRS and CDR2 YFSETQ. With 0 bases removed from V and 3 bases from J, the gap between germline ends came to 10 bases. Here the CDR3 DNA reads TGCGCCAGCAGCTTGGGGACAGAATTCTACGAGCAGTACTTC. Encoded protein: CASSLGTEFYEQYF.

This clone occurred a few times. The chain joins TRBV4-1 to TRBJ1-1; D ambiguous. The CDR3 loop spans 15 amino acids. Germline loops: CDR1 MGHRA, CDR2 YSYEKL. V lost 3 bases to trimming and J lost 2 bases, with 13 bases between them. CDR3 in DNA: TGCGCCAGCAGCCACCCTGGACGGGGAAACACTGAAGCTTTCTTT. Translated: CASSHPGRGNTEAFF.

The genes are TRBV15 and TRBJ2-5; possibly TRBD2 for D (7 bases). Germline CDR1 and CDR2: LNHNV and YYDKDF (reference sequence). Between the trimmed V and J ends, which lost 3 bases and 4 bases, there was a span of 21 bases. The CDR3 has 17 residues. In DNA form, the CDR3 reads TGTGCCACCAGCAGCGATTATTACGGCCGGGGGGCAGAGACCCAGTACTTC. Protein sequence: CATSSDYYGRGAETQYF.

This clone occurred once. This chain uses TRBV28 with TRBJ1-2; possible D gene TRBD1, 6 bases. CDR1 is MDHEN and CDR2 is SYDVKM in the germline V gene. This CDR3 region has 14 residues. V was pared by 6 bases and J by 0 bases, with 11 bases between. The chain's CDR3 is CASSPGAPNYGYTF. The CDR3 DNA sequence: TGTGCCAGCAGCCCAGGGGCCCCTAACTATGGCTACACCTTC.

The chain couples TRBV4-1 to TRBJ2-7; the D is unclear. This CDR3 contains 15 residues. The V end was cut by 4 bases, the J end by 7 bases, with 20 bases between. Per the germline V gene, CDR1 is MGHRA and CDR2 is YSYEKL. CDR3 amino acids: CASSPPPPRIWEQYF. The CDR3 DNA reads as TGCGCCAGCAGCCCGCCCCCCCCACGAATCTGGGAGCAGTACTTC.

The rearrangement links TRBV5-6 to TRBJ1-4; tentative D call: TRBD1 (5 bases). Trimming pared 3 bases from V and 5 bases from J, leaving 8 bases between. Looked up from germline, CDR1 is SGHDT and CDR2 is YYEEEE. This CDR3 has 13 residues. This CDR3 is CASSSSGNEKLFF. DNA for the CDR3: TGTGCCAGCAGCTCCTCAGGGAATGAAAAACTGTTTTTT.

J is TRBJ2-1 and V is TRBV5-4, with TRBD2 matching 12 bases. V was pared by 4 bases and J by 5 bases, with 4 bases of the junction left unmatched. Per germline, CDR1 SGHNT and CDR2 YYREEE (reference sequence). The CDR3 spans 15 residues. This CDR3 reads CASSPTSGSDNEQFF. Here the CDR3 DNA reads TGTGCCAGCAGCCCGACTAGCGGGAGCGACAATGAGCAGTTCTTC.

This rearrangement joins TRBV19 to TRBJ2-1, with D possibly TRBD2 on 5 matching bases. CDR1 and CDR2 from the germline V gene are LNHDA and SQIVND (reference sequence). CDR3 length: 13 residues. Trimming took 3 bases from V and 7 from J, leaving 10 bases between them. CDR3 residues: CASSIGPGNEQFF. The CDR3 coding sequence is TGTGCCAGTAGTATCGGGCCGGGGAATGAGCAGTTCTTC.

The CDR3 protein is CASSESSGYGGYTF. The CDR3 DNA follows: TGTGCCAGCAGTGAATCGTCAGGGTACGGTGGCTACACCTTC. The V gene is TRBV25-1, the J gene TRBJ1-2; TRBD1 is a possible D gene (5 bases). Per germline, CDR1 MGHDK and CDR2 SYGVNS. CDR3 size: 14 residues. V dropped 1 base and J dropped 7 bases, with 13 bases sitting between them.

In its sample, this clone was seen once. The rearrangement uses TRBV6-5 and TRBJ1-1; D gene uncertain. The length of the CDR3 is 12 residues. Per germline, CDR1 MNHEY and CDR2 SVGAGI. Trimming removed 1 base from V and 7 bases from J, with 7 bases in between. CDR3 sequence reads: CASSYFDGEAFF. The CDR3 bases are TGTGCCAGCAGTTACTTTGACGGTGAAGCTTTCTTT.

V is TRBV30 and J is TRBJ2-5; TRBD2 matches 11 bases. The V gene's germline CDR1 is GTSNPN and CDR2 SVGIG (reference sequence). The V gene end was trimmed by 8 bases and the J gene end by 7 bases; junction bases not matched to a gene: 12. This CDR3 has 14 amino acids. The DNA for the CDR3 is TGTGCCGCTGGAATAGCGGGAGGGCCTGGGACCCAGTACTTC. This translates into CAAGIAGGPGTQYF.

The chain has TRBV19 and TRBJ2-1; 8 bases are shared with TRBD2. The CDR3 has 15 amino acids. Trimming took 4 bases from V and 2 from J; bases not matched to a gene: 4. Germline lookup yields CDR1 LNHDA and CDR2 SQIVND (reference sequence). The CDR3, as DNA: TGTGCCAGTAGTACAGTAGCGGGGCCCTACAATGAGCAGTTCTTC. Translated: CASSTVAGPYNEQFF.

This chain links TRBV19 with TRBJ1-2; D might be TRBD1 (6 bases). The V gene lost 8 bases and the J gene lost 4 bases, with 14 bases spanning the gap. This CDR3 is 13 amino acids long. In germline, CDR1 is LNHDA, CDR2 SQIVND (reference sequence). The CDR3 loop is CASDPGAGYGYTF. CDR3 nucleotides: TGTGCCAGTGACCCAGGGGCCGGCTATGGCTACACCTTC.

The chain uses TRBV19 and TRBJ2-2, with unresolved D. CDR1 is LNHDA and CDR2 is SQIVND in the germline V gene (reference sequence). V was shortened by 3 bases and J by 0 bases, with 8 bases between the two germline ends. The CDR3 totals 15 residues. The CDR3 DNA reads TGTGCCAGTAGTATCAGCCACGCGAACACCGGGGAGCTGTTTTTT. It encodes CASSISHANTGELFF.

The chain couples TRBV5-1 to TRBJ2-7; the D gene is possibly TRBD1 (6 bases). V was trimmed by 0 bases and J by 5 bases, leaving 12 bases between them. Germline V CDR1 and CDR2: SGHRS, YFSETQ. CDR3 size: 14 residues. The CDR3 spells CASSLAVTGHEQYF. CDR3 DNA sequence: TGCGCCAGCAGCTTGGCTGTGACAGGACACGAGCAGTACTTC.

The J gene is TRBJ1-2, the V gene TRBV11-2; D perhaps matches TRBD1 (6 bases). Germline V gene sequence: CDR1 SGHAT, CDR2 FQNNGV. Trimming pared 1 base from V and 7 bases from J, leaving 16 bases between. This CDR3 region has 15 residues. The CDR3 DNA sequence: TGTGCCAGCAGCTTAGGCGGCGGGGGGCTGAGTGGCTACACCTTC. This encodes CASSLGGGGLSGYTF.

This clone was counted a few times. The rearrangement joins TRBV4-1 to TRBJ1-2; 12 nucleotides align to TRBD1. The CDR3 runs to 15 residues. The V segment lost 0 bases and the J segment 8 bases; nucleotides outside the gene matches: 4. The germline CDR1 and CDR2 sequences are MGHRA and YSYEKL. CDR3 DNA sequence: TGCGCCAGCAGCCAAGAGGGACAGGGGGCCGGCGGCTACACCTTC. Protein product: CASSQEGQGAGGYTF.

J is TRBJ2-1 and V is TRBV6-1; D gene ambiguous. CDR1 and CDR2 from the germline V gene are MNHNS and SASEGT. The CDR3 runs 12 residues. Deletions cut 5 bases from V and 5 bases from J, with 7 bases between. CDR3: CASSSRDNEQFF. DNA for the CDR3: TGTGCCAGCAGTTCCCGGGACAATGAGCAGTTCTTC.

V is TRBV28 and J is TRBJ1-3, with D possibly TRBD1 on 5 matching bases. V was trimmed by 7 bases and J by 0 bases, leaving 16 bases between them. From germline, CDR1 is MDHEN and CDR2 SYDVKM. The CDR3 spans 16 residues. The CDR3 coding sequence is TGTGCCAGCAAATTCCGGGGCAGTCACTCTGGAAACACCATATATTTT. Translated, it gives CASKFRGSHSGNTIYF. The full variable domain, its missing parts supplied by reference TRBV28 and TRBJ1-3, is DVKVTQSSRYLVKRTGEKVFLECVQDMDHENMFWYRQDPGLGLRLIYFSYDVKMKEKGDIPEGYSVSREKKERFSLILESASTNQTSMYLCASKFRGSHSGNTIYFGEGSWLTVV.

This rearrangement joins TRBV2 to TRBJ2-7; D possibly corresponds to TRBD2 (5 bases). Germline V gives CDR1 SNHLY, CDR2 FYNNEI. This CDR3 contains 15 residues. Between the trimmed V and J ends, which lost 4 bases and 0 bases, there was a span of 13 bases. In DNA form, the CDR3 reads TGTGCCAGCAGTGGAATCCGGGGATACTCCTACGAGCAGTACTTC. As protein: CASSGIRGYSYEQYF.